Listed here are 10 T cell receptor beta chains from one sample, sequenced in a study of technical replicates of blood from several donors (dated by TCRdb to 2016 to 2017). Receptors were amplified or captured by the immunoSEQ multiplex PCR assay. Sourced from immuneACCESS, this table was stored by TCRdb with only in-frame sequences that have V and J called. A share of the clones is absent; for the studies checked, an unresolved V gene accounts for under half, and the remainder has no known explanation. In this sample the table shows more than 55,000 clones, roughly 92% of which occur a single time. The leading ten clones occupy approximately 0.4% of the sample. Sample: T cells isolated from PBMCs. These receptors were taken from a human donor in good health.

This clone was detected only once. The rearrangement uses TRBV7-8 and TRBJ1-1; no reliable D call. V shed 1 base and J shed 1 base, with 10 bases lying between them. CDR3 size: 15 residues. CDR1 is SGHVS and CDR2 is FQNEAQ in the germline V gene. CDR3 sequence (DNA): TGTGCCAGCAGCTTAGTAATCTCCGGGAACACTGAAGCTTTCTTT. As protein: CASSLVISGNTEAFF. Full variable domain (remainder filled in from reference TRBV7-8 and TRBJ1-1): GAGVSQSPRYKVAKRGQDVALRCDPISGHVSLFWYQQALGQGPEFLTYFQNEAQLDKSGLPSDRFFAERPEGSVSTLKIQRTQQEDSAVYLCASSLVISGNTEAFFGQGTRLTVV.

The gene calls are TRBV9 and TRBJ2-7; 11 nucleotides agree with TRBD2. The CDR3 length is 16 residues. Per the germline V gene, CDR1 is SGDLS and CDR2 is YYNGEE. J gave up 4 bases and V 3 bases, and 9 bases lay outside the gene matches. The CDR3 here is CASSGGGLAAIYEQYF. The CDR3 DNA follows: TGTGCCAGCAGCGGAGGGGGACTAGCGGCAATTTACGAGCAGTACTTC.

V usage is TRBV30 and J usage is TRBJ1-4, with a tentative D call TRBD1 (5 bases). The germline V gene has CDR1 GTSNPN and CDR2 SVGIG (reference sequence). V lost 5 bases, J lost 3 bases, and 10 bases lay in between. The CDR3 totals 13 residues. Here the CDR3 DNA reads TGTGCCTGGGGTCAGGGTGCTAATGAAAAACTGTTTTTT. Residues: CAWGQGANEKLFF.

The chain recombines TRBV5-1 with TRBJ2-1; D gene uncertain. The length of the CDR3 is 12 residues. Germline-derived CDR1 and CDR2 are SGHRS and YFSETQ. Trimming stripped 0 bases from V and 9 bases from J, with 7 bases between. The CDR3 reads CASSLGHPEQFF. The CDR3 nucleotides read TGCGCCAGCAGCTTGGGTCATCCTGAGCAGTTCTTC.

The genes are TRBV5-1 and TRBJ2-5, with 10 bases aligning to TRBD1. The CDR3 runs to 15 residues. The junction had 8 bases not matched to a gene; V was cut back by 3 bases and J by 6 bases. Germline CDR1 is SGHRS and CDR2 is YFSETQ. CDR3 amino acids: CASSSHRDRGKTQYF. The CDR3 DNA is TGCGCCAGCAGCTCACACCGGGACAGGGGTAAGACCCAGTACTTC.

The gene calls are TRBV11-3 and TRBJ2-2; D remains ambiguous. Per germline, CDR1 SGHNT and CDR2 YENEEA. The CDR3 is made up of 14 amino acids. V shed 4 bases and J shed 0 bases, with 6 bases lying between them. Here the CDR3 reads CASSWSTNTGELFF. The CDR3 DNA is TGTGCCAGCAGCTGGAGCACGAACACCGGGGAGCTGTTTTTT.

This chain joins TRBV5-5 and TRBJ2-7; 7 bases are shared with TRBD2. CDR1 is SGHKS, CDR2 YYEKEE, per germline (reference sequence). Trimming took 0 bases from V and 4 from J; bases not matched to a gene: 1. CDR3 length: 13 amino acids. DNA for the CDR3: TGTGCCAGCAGCTTGGGGGGGGGTTACGAGCAGTACTTC. This sequence encodes CASSLGGGYEQYF.

The rearrangement uses TRBV6-1 and TRBJ2-1, with D perhaps matching TRBD2 (6 bases). Looked up from germline, CDR1 is MNHNS and CDR2 is SASEGT. V lost 4 bases and J lost 7, with 14 bases in between. This CDR3 comprises 14 residues. In DNA form, the CDR3 reads TGTGCCAGCAGTGCGACTAGGGCGAGTAATGAGCAGTTCTTC. Protein: CASSATRASNEQFF.

The genes are TRBV6-5 and TRBJ2-3, with D possibly TRBD2 on 5 matching bases. The CDR3 extends over 11 amino acids. CDR1 MNHEY and CDR2 SVGAGI come from the germline V gene. Trimming left V 8 bases short and J 6 bases short, with 9 bases between. Written as DNA, the CDR3 is TGTGCCAGCGGGAGAATGGATACGCAGTATTTT. This codes for CASGRMDTQYF.

The chain carries TRBV7-9 and TRBJ2-3; the match to TRBD1 covers 10 bases. V was clipped by 6 bases and J by 0 bases; unmatched bases: 3. In germline, CDR1 is SEHNR, CDR2 FQNEAQ (reference sequence). The CDR3 has 15 residues. CDR3 sequence reads: CASSRQGASTDTQYF. CDR3 coding DNA: TGTGCCAGCAGTCGACAGGGGGCTAGCACAGATACGCAGTATTTT.